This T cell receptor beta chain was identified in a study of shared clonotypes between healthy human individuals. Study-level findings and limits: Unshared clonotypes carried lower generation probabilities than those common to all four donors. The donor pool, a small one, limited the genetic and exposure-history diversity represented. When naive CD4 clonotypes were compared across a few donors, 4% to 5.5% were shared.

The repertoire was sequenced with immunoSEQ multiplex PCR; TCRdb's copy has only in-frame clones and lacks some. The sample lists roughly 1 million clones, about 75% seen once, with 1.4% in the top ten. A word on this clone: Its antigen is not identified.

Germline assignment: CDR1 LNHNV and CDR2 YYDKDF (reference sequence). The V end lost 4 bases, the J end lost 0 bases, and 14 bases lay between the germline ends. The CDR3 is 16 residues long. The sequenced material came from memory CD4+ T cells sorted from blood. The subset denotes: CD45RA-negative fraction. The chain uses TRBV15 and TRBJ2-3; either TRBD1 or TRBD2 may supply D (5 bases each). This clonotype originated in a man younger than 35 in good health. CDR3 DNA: TGTGCCACCAGCACGGGGCCGTTGGCGAGCACAGATACGCAGTATTTT. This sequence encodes CATSTGPLASTDTQYF.